The clone carrying this TCR beta chain was picked up a small number of times. CDR1 MNHEY and CDR2 SMNVEV come from the germline V gene (reference sequence). The V and J ends lost 5 bases and 0 bases, in that order; junction bases with no gene match: 5. The CDR3 runs 15 residues. The data stem from a study of early T cells in non-severe SARS-CoV-2 infection. Study overall: Sequencing was performed on bulk RNA from unsorted whole blood, leaving chains unpaired.

Each single cDNA molecule received a unique molecular identifier. MiXCR, applied by TCRdb to the 5' RACE reads, yields one record per CDR3 protein. The sample has over 60,000 distinct CDR3 sequences; over 10% are singletons. This TCR was sampled from an adult who was a healthcare worker with PCR-confirmed SARS-CoV-2 infection or an uninfected control (not recorded which). The rearrangement uses TRBV27 and TRBJ1-2; 8 positions match TRBD1. Specimen: whole blood, collected at baseline. Here the CDR3 reads CASSKGQGSNYGYTF. Here the CDR3 DNA reads TGTGCCAGCAGTAAAGGACAGGGTTCTAACTATGGCTACACCTTC.